Each of the 17 T cell receptor beta chains below was sequenced from the same sample in a study of regulatory T cells in long-lasting Graves disease. Time point noted: newly diagnosed GD, antithyroid drugs for less than 3 months. Researchers made the TCR library from RNA that was extracted from PBMCs. For TCR beta, libraries came from iRepertoire HTBI primers and Arm-PCR of CDR3 regions. MiXCR, run by TCRdb on the multiplex PCR reads, gives a single entry per CDR3 protein. The sample holds fewer than 450,000 distinct CDR3 sequences; 14% to 15% are singletons and the top ten take under 9%. These same data were also listed under a study on T cells in Graves' hyperthyroidism and ophthalmopathy.

The specimen comprised peripheral blood mononuclear cells (PBMCs), sampled at new diagnosis, from a patient treated with antithyroid drugs. Receptors were obtained from a woman in her thirties or forties with Graves disease.

This clonotype was observed at least ten times. This sequence joins TRBV2 and TRBJ2-5; D perhaps matches TRBD2 (5 bases). Germline V gene data show CDR1 as SNHLY and CDR2 as FYNNEI. The CDR3 has 17 amino acids. Trimming stripped 2 bases from V and 7 bases from J, with 23 bases between. CDR3 residues: CASSESPRVPRQSTQYF. The CDR3 region has the DNA TGTGCCAGCAGTGAATCCCCGAGGGTCCCCCGACAATCGACCCAGTACTTC. Full variable domain (rest looked up from reference TRBV2 and TRBJ2-5): EPEVTQTPSHQVTQMGQEVILRCVPISNHLYFYWYRQILGQKVEFLVSFYNNEISEKSEIFDDQFSVERPDGSNFTLKIRSTKLEDSAMYFCASSESPRVPRQSTQYFGPGTRLLVL.

This clonotype has only a few counts. This rearrangement joins TRBV5-1 to TRBJ2-5, with 8 bases lining up with TRBD2. V was clipped by 4 bases and J by 3 bases; unmatched bases: 11. The CDR3 length is 16 residues. Germline CDR1 reads SGHRS; CDR2 reads YFSETQ. The CDR3 protein is CASSESPGLGEETQYF. The DNA for the CDR3 is TGCGCCAGCAGCGAATCTCCGGGACTAGGGGAAGAGACCCAGTACTTC.

This clonotype was detected many times. The chain links TRBV20-1 to TRBJ2-5; 8 bases match TRBD1. This CDR3 spans 15 amino acids. The trim removed 5 bases at V and 5 bases at J, leaving 13 bases unmatched. The germline V gene encodes CDR1 DFQATT and CDR2 SNEGSKA (reference sequence). The CDR3 nucleotides are TGCAGTGCTCTCACCCCCGGACAGGGACGTGAGACCCAGTACTTC. Amino acid sequence: CSALTPGQGRETQYF.

This clonotype was seen many times. The gene calls are TRBV27 and TRBJ1-4, with 12 bases aligning to TRBD1. This CDR3 is built from 14 residues. The germline CDR1 and CDR2 sequences are MNHEY and SMNVEV (reference sequence). The J segment lost 8 bases and the V segment lost 6 bases, leaving 4 bases of the junction unmatched. The CDR3 nucleotides read TGTGCCAGCAGCTTGGGACAGGGGGCGGAAAAACTGTTTTTT. Amino acid sequence: CASSLGQGAEKLFF.

This clonotype was counted many times. The rearrangement links TRBV11-3 to TRBJ2-3; 7 bases line up with TRBD2. J lost 1 base, V lost 3 bases, and 7 bases had no gene match. Germline CDR1 SGHNT, CDR2 YENEEA. This CDR3 comprises 16 residues. The CDR3 DNA reads TGTGCCAGCAGCTTCTCGGCGGGAGCGGGCACAGATACGCAGTATTTT. It codes for CASSFSAGAGTDTQYF.

This clonotype was found many times. The gene calls are TRBV28 and TRBJ2-3, with 13 bases lining up with TRBD2. The CDR3 loop spans 15 amino acids. Trimming cost V 8 bases and J 3 bases; bases outside gene matches: 5. Per the germline V gene, CDR1 is MDHEN and CDR2 is SYDVKM. The CDR3 nucleotides read TGTGCCAGCCGCGTGGGACTAGCGGGGACAGATACGCAGTATTTT. Translating it yields CASRVGLAGTDTQYF.

This clonotype was seen at least ten times. The gene calls are TRBV15 and TRBJ2-2; D is uncertain. The CDR3 sequence is 14 residues long. In germline, CDR1 is LNHNV, CDR2 YYDKDF (reference sequence). V lost 0 bases, J lost 4 bases, and 6 bases lay in between. For the CDR3, the DNA is TGTGCCACCAGCAGAGATCTCGCCACCGGGGAGCTGTTTTTT. Translated, it gives CATSRDLATGELFF.

With regard to this clonotype: The likely explanation is a read error, given a far larger clone one base away. The chain links TRBV12-3 or TRBV12-4 to TRBJ2-1; D is unclear. Trimming left V 6 bases short and J 6 bases short, with 15 bases between. The CDR3 consists of 14 residues. The CDR3 reads CASSSSDLSNEQFF. CDR3 DNA sequence: TGTGCCAGCAGCTCTTCGGATCTGAGCAATGAGCAGTTCTTC.

There are many counts of this clonotype. V gene TRBV30 combines with J gene TRBJ2-2; D is uncertain. The CDR3 covers 12 residues. V shed 3 bases and J shed 4 bases, with 6 bases lying between them. Germline V CDR1 and CDR2: GTSNPN, SVGIG (reference sequence). CDR3 protein: CAWRGGTGELFF. In DNA form, the CDR3 reads TGTGCCTGGAGAGGTGGCACCGGGGAGCTGTTTTTT.

This clonotype was counted ten times or more. This sequence joins TRBV11-3 and TRBJ2-2, with 7 bases identical to TRBD1. J gave up 10 bases and V 5 bases, and 7 bases lay outside the gene matches. This CDR3 contains 13 residues. Per the germline V gene, CDR1 is SGHNT and CDR2 is YENEEA. For the CDR3, the DNA is TGTGCCAGCAGCCGGGCAGGGGGTGCGGAGCTGTTTTTT. Its translation: CASSRAGGAELFF.

In its sample, this clonotype was seen many times. The gene calls are TRBV11-2 and TRBJ1-1, with a possible D match to TRBD1 (5 bases). Per germline, CDR1 SGHAT and CDR2 FQNNGV. V was shortened by 1 base and J by 2 bases, with 14 bases between the two germline ends. The CDR3 consists of 16 residues. The CDR3, as DNA: TGTGCCAGCAGCTTAGGAGGGGCAGGGCCAAACACTGAAGCTTTCTTT. As protein: CASSLGGAGPNTEAFF.

This clonotype was counted once. The chain recombines TRBV10-3 with TRBJ1-4; a weak D match, TRBD1 (6 bases). In germline, CDR1 is ENHRY, CDR2 SYGVKD. V was clipped by 10 bases and J by 3 bases, with 12 bases between them. This CDR3 region has 13 residues. The CDR3 bases are TGTGCCACAAAGACAGGTTCTAATGAAAAACTGTTTTTT. Translating gives CATKTGSNEKLFF.

This sequence joins TRBV12-3 or TRBV12-4 and TRBJ2-7; 8 bases fit TRBD1. V gave up 8 bases and J gave up 5 bases; unmatched junction bases: 8. This CDR3 is built from 13 residues. As DNA, the CDR3 is TGTGCCAGCTCATCGACAGGGGTGAACGAGCAGTACTTC. Translated: CASSSTGVNEQYF.

This clonotype was seen ten or more times. The rearrangement uses TRBV7-2 and TRBJ2-7, with D perhaps TRBD1 or TRBD2 (5 bases each). V gave up 5 bases and J gave up 2 bases, with 22 bases separating them. This CDR3 is built from 17 residues. CDR1 and CDR2 (germline): SGHTA, FQGNSA. This CDR3 reads CASSPRPGPQTTYEQYF. The CDR3 nucleotides read TGTGCCAGCAGCCCCAGACCGGGACCACAAACTACCTACGAGCAGTACTTC.

The J gene is TRBJ2-3, the V gene TRBV7-9, with TRBD2 matching over 9 bases. CDR3 length: 15 amino acids. Looked up from germline, CDR1 is SEHNR and CDR2 is FQNEAQ (reference sequence). Trimming took 5 bases from V and 1 from J; bases not matched to a gene: 4. CDR3 nucleotides: TGTGCCAGCAGCGCTCGGACTAGCGGCACAGATACGCAGTATTTT. Its protein is CASSARTSGTDTQYF.

As to this clonotype: A read error is possible here, since a much larger clone lies one base away. V gene TRBV27 combines with J gene TRBJ2-7, with TRBD2 as a possible D gene (6 bases). The CDR3 runs 15 residues. The germline CDR1 and CDR2 sequences are MNHEY and SMNVEV (reference sequence). The CDR3 DNA follows: TGTGCCTGCAGTTTATCGAGCGGGCGGACCTACGAGCAGTACTTC. The encoded protein is CACSLSSGRTYEQYF.

This clonotype was observed a handful of times. This chain links TRBV5-5 with TRBJ1-4; 8 nucleotides agree with TRBD1. The CDR3 runs 19 residues. V gave up 4 bases and J gave up 8 bases; unmatched junction bases: 22. CDR1 and CDR2 (germline): SGHKS, YYEKEE (reference sequence). The CDR3 spells CASSARFTGQASRGEKLFF. Written as DNA, the CDR3 is TGTGCCAGCAGCGCGAGATTCACGGGACAGGCGTCCCGAGGGGAAAAACTGTTTTTT.